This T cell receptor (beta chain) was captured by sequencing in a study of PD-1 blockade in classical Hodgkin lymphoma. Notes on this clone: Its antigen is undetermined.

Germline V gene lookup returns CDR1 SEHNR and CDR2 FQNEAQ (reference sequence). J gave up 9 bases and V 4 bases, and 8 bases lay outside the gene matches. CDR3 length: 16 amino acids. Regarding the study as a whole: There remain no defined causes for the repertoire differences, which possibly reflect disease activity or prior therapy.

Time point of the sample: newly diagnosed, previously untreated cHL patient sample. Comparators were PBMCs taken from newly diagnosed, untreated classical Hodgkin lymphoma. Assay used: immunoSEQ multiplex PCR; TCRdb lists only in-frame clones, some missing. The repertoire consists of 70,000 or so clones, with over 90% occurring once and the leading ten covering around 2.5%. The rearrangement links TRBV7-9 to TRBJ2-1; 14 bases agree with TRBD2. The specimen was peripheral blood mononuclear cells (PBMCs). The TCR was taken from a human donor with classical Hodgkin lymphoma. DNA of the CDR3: TGTGCCAGCAGCTCGAGACTAGCGGGAGGGAGGGTTGAGCAGTTCTTC. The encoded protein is CASSSRLAGGRVEQFF.